A selection of T cell receptor beta chains follows, all from one sample in a study of T cells in localized non-small cell lung cancer. Assay: immunoSEQ multiplex PCR; the TCRdb copy retains only in-frame clones and omits some. The data hold more than 3,500 clones, with roughly 25% observed a single time. Sequences were derived from lung tumor tissue, sampled before any cancer treatment. The receptors were sampled from a woman between 35 and 75 years old with stage I lung adenocarcinoma. Each CDR3 is given with its conserved first and last residue. D genes are given only for firm matches. The size of a clone is reported for some rows only, either as once, few or many, or as a class for expanded clones.

V gene: TRBV11-3; J gene: TRBJ1-1; clone size: medium-sized; CDR3 length: 16; D gene: TRBD1; CDR3 DNA: TGTGCCAGCAGCTCACCTACTACAGGGGTCAGCACTGAAGCTTTCTTT; CDR3 protein: CASSSPTTGVSTEAFF
V gene: TRBV9; J gene: TRBJ2-5; clone size: medium-sized; CDR3 length: 16; D gene: -; CDR3 DNA: TGTGCCAGCAGCGTAGGGCACGCGGGGCCTCAAGAGACCCAGTACTTC; CDR3 protein: CASSVGHAGPQETQYF
V gene: TRBV7-1; J gene: TRBJ2-7; clone size: few; CDR3 length: 15; D gene: TRBD2; CDR3 DNA: TGTGCCAGCAGCCCGGGACTAGCGGGGAAGAACGAGCAGTACTTC; CDR3 protein: CASSPGLAGKNEQYF
V gene: TRBV6-8; J gene: TRBJ2-2; clone size: -; CDR3 length: 18; D gene: -; CDR3 DNA: TGTGCCAGCAGTGACGCAGAAGGTCTGATAACGAACACCGGGGAGCTGTTTTTT; CDR3 protein: CASSDAEGLITNTGELFF
V gene: TRBV18; J gene: TRBJ1-2; clone size: -; CDR3 length: 14; D gene: -; CDR3 DNA: TGTGCCAGCTCTCCGGGACGGAAAGACTATGGCTACACCTTC; CDR3 protein: CASSPGRKDYGYTF
V gene: TRBV12-2; J gene: TRBJ2-1; clone size: few; CDR3 length: 15; D gene: -; CDR3 DNA: TGTGCCAGTAGGGGCGGGAGGGCCTCCTACAATGAGCAGTTCTTC; CDR3 protein: CASRGGRASYNEQFF
V gene: TRBV11-3; J gene: TRBJ2-5; clone size: few; CDR3 length: 16; D gene: TRBD2; CDR3 DNA: TGTGCCAGCAGCTTATTTCAGCTAGCGGATGGGGAGACCCAGTACTTC; CDR3 protein: CASSLFQLADGETQYF
V gene: TRBV19; J gene: TRBJ1-2; clone size: few; CDR3 length: 14; D gene: -; CDR3 DNA: TGTGCCAGTAGTATAGTCGAGACTCCCCGACGCTACACCTTC; CDR3 protein: CASSIVETPRRYTF
V gene: TRBV9; J gene: TRBJ1-1; clone size: few; CDR3 length: 14; D gene: -; CDR3 DNA: TGTGCCAGCAGCGAGACCGGCCAGAACACTGAAGCTTTCTTT; CDR3 protein: CASSETGQNTEAFF
V gene: TRBV19; J gene: TRBJ2-7; clone size: -; CDR3 length: 15; D gene: -; CDR3 DNA: TGTGCCAGTAGCCTCCGGAGCACCCTGGGGGGCGAGCAGTACTTC; CDR3 protein: CASSLRSTLGGEQYF
V gene: TRBV18; J gene: TRBJ2-7; clone size: -; CDR3 length: 14; D gene: -; CDR3 DNA: TGTGCCAGCTCACCGACGTGGGACTCCTACGAGCAGTACTTC; CDR3 protein: CASSPTWDSYEQYF